The 5 T cell receptor beta chains given below trace back to one sample, sequenced in a study of metastatic and nonmetastatic thyroid tumors. Thyroid surgery had not been preceded by any treatment in any patient. TCRdb re-called the PCR reads with MiXCR. The sample includes fewer than 100,000 clones, 14% to 15% of them seen just once. Sequencing was performed on blood. The receptors originated from a female donor with papillary thyroid cancer or a benign thyroid nodule (not recorded which). Some clones in this sample may be carry-over from other donors' samples.

The table lists this clone with many counts. CDR3 in DNA: TGTGCCAGCAGCTCTAACAGCGGGGGCTACGAGCAGTACTTC. Translation: CASSSNSGGYEQYF. The genes are TRBV3-1 and TRBJ2-7, with TRBD2 matching over 8 bases. Germline values: CDR1 LGHDT, CDR2 YNNKEL (reference sequence). CDR3 length: 14 residues. V dropped 5 bases and J dropped 3; count of bases not matched to a gene: 6.

This clone was recorded many times. The chain has TRBV7-9 and TRBJ1-1; D unclear. Per germline, CDR1 SEHNR and CDR2 FQNEAQ (reference sequence). This CDR3 region has 15 residues. Trimming removed 1 base at V and 1 base at J, with 10 bases between. Here the CDR3 reads CASSLVDGSNTEAFF. DNA of the CDR3: TGTGCCAGCAGCTTAGTGGACGGATCGAACACTGAAGCTTTCTTT.

Worth noting for this clone: A much larger clone lies a single base off, so this may be a read error. This chain links TRBV19 with TRBJ1-1, with a tentative D call TRBD1 (6 bases). The CDR3 is 20 residues long. V was cut by 6 bases and J by 0 bases, with 29 bases left in between. The germline V gene encodes CDR1 LNHDA and CDR2 SQIVND (reference sequence). The CDR3 DNA sequence: TGTGCCAGTAGCCGACTGTCTCCCGGGACATGGGGCAGTGTGAACACTGAAGCTTTCTTT. Its protein is CASSRLSPGTWGSVNTEAFF.

This clone came up many times. The rearrangement links TRBV20-1 to TRBJ2-7, with TRBD1 matching over 8 bases. Trimming removed 5 bases from V and 3 bases from J; junction bases left unmatched: 9. The CDR3 sequence is 14 residues long. In germline, CDR1 is DFQATT, CDR2 SNEGSKA (reference sequence). CDR3: CSAYKTGAGYEQYF. The DNA of the CDR3 is TGCAGTGCTTATAAGACAGGGGCAGGCTACGAGCAGTACTTC.

This clone was counted many times. This chain connects TRBV11-1 to TRBJ1-1, with D unclear. Trimming took 4 bases from V and 0 from J, leaving 24 bases between them. Germline values: CDR1 SGHAT, CDR2 FQDESV (reference sequence). This CDR3 spans 19 amino acids. The CDR3 DNA is TGTGCCAGCAGCTCACCCCCGGACCATGAAACCTTCCTGAACACTGAAGCTTTCTTT. This encodes CASSSPPDHETFLNTEAFF.